The clone carrying this T cell receptor (beta chain) was recorded a few times. What it recognizes is unknown. The sample comes from a study of cytomegalovirus exposure and HLA in healthy donors. Whole-study findings and limits: It was taken for granted in presence/absence analyses that sequencing depth across donors was roughly uniform. After further analysis at a later stage, 16,951 TCR beta sequences were associated with HLA alleles at 0.05 false discovery rate.

The PCR made use of 60 Vbeta and 13 Jbeta primers. This table comes from immunoSEQ multiplex PCR, and its TCRdb copy is limited to in-frame clones, with some not included. The table shows tens of thousands of clones, with around 79% occurring only once. CDR3 length: 15 residues. Trimming left V 4 bases short and J 5 bases short, with 17 bases between. Germline V gene lookup returns CDR1 SGHDN and CDR2 FVKESK. Material for sequencing was PBMCs. The sequence was obtained from a middle-aged woman in good health and CMV-seropositive. V usage is TRBV14 and J usage is TRBJ2-5, with D possibly TRBD1 on 5 matching bases. The CDR3 reads CASSRADGAFETQYF. DNA of the CDR3: TGTGCCAGCAGCCGAGCCGATGGGGCTTTTGAGACCCAGTACTTC.